This passage covers 11 T cell receptor beta chains from one sample sequenced in a study of molecular identifiers for immune sequencing clone quantification. Each CDR3 protein gets one entry after TCRdb re-called the PCR reads with MiXCR. The table records 40,000 to 65,000 distinct CDR3 sequences, more than 35% of them present only once. Sequencing was done on a sample of naive CD8+ T cells from blood, with Jurkat cell RNA spiked in. Subset in this sample: FACS-sorted CD8+CD4-CCR7+CD45RA+ naive T cells. These receptor sequences come from a human donor in good health. Some libraries in this study had Jurkat cell RNA spiked in.

This chain connects TRBV5-4 to TRBJ2-1; D perhaps matches TRBD2 (6 bases). V lost 4 bases and J lost 8, with 16 bases in between. CDR3 size: 14 residues. The germline V gene encodes CDR1 SGHNT and CDR2 YYREEE (reference sequence). The CDR3 region has the DNA TGTGCCAGCAGCAGGGGACTCACGCTCCATGAGCAGTTCTTC. It encodes CASSRGLTLHEQFF.

Comment on this clonotype: This may arise from a read error, as a much more abundant clone is one base away. V usage is TRBV6-2 or TRBV6-3 and J usage is TRBJ2-7; D call uncertain. CDR3 length equals 12 residues. Looked up from germline, CDR1 is MNHEY and CDR2 is SVGEGT. The CDR3 nucleotides read TGTTCCAGCAGTGTGATCTCCTACGAGCAGTACTTC. This translates into CSSSVISYEQYF.

This clonotype was observed many times. The V and J genes are TRBV28 and TRBJ2-6; D gene ambiguous. Trimming left V 3 bases short and J 0 bases short, with 12 bases between. Per germline, CDR1 MDHEN and CDR2 SYDVKM. The CDR3 has 17 residues. CDR3 region: CASSLKRPYSGANVLTF. The CDR3 region has the DNA TGTGCCAGCAGTTTGAAGAGGCCCTACTCTGGGGCCAACGTCCTGACTTTC.

This clonotype was observed a few times. The chain has TRBV19 and TRBJ2-7; D remains unclear. Per germline, CDR1 LNHDA and CDR2 SQIVND (reference sequence). The V and J ends lost 4 bases and 5 bases respectively, with 12 bases between them. This CDR3 is built from 13 residues. Here the CDR3 reads CASSTSLYHEQYF. The CDR3 coding sequence is TGTGCCAGTAGTACTTCCTTGTATCACGAGCAGTACTTC.

This rearrangement joins TRBV4-2 to TRBJ2-7, with D unresolved. CDR1 is LGHNA, CDR2 YNFKEQ, per germline. Trimming removed 4 bases at V and 1 base at J, with 14 bases between. The CDR3 is made up of 15 amino acids. This CDR3 is CASSPHLAPSYEQYF. CDR3 DNA sequence: TGTGCCAGCAGCCCCCACCTGGCACCTTCCTACGAGCAGTACTTC.

This clonotype was observed a few times. One end of the junction is discordant with germline, which a read error may explain. The chain joins TRBV6-5 to TRBJ2-5; D is perhaps TRBD2 (6 bases). Germline CDR1 reads MNHEY; CDR2 reads SVGAGI. This CDR3 contains 11 residues. The CDR3 spells CAGRRGETQYF. For the CDR3, the DNA is TGTGCCGGCAGACGGGGGGAGACCCAGTACTTC.

The rearrangement joins TRBV9 to TRBJ1-6, with TRBD1 identical over 10 bases. V lost 4 bases, J lost 5 bases, and 3 bases stayed unmatched. The CDR3 sequence is 15 residues long. CDR1 and CDR2 from the germline V gene are SGDLS and YYNGEE. CDR3 protein: CASSLDRGNNSPLHF. The CDR3 DNA reads TGTGCCAGCAGCCTGGACAGGGGGAATAATTCACCCCTCCACTTT.

A word on this clonotype: A much larger clone sits a single nucleotide away, making a read error possible. This CDR3 fails to terminate in the conserved phenylalanine or tryptophan, so it likely reflects a read error. The V call is TRBV7-9, the J call TRBJ2-5; D not certain. The ends were cut back, 1 base at V and 1 base at J, with 7 bases in the middle. CDR3 size: 14 residues. Per the germline V gene, CDR1 is SEHNR and CDR2 is FQNEAQ (reference sequence). CDR3 DNA sequence: TGTGCCAGCAGCTTAGTGTCTAGCCAAGAGACCCAGTACCTC. Protein: CASSLVSSQETQYL.

A word on this clonotype: One end of the junction fails to match germline, which may point to a read error. V and J are TRBV6-5 and TRBJ2-7; D may be TRBD2 (5 bases). CDR1 is MNHEY, CDR2 SVGAGI, per germline. The CDR3 totals 16 residues. The CDR3 region is CASCYSAMAAAYEQYF. The DNA for the CDR3 is TGTGCCAGCTGTTACTCGGCGATGGCAGCGGCCTACGAGCAGTACTTC.

The chain recombines TRBV27 with TRBJ2-7; D remains unclear. Trimming cost V 4 bases and J 3 bases, with 10 bases left between them. The CDR3 sequence is 13 residues long. Per the germline V gene, CDR1 is MNHEY and CDR2 is SMNVEV (reference sequence). CDR3 loop: CASSSPDDYEQYF. CDR3 in DNA: TGTGCCAGCAGTTCCCCGGACGACTACGAGCAGTACTTC.

The rearrangement links TRBV20-1 to TRBJ2-1, with 12 bases aligning to TRBD2. The V gene's germline CDR1 is DFQATT and CDR2 SNEGSKA (reference sequence). The CDR3 spans 17 residues. V gave up 0 bases and J gave up 6 bases; unmatched junction bases: 9. This chain's CDR3 is CSARDPGLAGAFNEQFF. DNA for the CDR3: TGCAGTGCTAGAGATCCGGGACTAGCGGGCGCATTCAATGAGCAGTTCTTC.